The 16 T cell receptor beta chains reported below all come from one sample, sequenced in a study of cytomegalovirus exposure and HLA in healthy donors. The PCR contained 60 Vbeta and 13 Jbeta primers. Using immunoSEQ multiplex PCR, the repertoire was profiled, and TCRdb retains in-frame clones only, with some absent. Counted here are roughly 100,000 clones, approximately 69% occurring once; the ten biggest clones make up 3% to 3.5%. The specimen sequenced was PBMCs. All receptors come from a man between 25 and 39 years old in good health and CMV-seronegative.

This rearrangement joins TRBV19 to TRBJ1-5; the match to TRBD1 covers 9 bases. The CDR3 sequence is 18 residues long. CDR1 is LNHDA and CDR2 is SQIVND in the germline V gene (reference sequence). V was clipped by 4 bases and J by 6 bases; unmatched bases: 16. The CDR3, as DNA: TGTGCCAGTAGTACCGGAGACTACTCCGGGACAGGGACTCAGCCCCAGCATTTT. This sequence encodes CASSTGDYSGTGTQPQHF.

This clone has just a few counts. The DNA for the CDR3 is TGTGCCAGCAGCTCCACCGGGACACAGGAAGAGACCCAGTACTTC. Its protein product is CASSSTGTQEETQYF. V is TRBV7-9 and J is TRBJ2-5; tentative D call: TRBD1 (6 bases). CDR1 SEHNR and CDR2 FQNEAQ come from the germline V gene (reference sequence). The CDR3 is 15 residues long. Deletions cut 4 bases from V and 3 bases from J, with 15 bases between.

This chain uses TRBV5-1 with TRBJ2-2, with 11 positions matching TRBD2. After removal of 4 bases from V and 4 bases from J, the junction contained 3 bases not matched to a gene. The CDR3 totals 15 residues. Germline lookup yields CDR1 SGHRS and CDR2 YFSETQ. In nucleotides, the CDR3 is TGCGCCAGCAGCCTTGGGACTAGCGGCACCGGGGAGCTGTTTTTT. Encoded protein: CASSLGTSGTGELFF.

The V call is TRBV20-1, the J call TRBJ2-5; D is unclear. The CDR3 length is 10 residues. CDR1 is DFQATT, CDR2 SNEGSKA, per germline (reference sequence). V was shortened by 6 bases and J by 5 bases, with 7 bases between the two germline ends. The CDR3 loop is CSAFLETQYF. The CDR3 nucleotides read TGCAGTGCATTTCTCGAGACCCAGTACTTC.

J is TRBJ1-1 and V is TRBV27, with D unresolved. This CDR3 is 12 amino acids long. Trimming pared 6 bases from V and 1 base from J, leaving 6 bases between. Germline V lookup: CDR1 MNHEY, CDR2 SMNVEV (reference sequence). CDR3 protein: CASRTANTEAFF. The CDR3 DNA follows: TGTGCCAGCAGAACAGCGAACACTGAAGCTTTCTTT.

The CDR3, as DNA: TGTGCCAGCAGTAGACAAGCGAACACCGGGGAGCTGTTTTTT. The encoded protein is CASSRQANTGELFF. The genes are TRBV6-6 and TRBJ2-2; D is unresolved. CDR3 size: 14 residues. Germline V CDR1 and CDR2: MNHNY, SVGAGI (reference sequence). Trimming shortened V by 5 bases and J by 0 bases, and 7 bases separated the two germline ends.

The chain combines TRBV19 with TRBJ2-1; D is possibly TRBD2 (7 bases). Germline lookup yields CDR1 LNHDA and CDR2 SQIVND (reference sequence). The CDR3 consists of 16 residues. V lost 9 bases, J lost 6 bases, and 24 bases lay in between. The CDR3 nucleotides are TGTGCCAGCGATTCCGCACAAAGGGGGGGTATCAATGAGCAGTTCTTC. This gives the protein CASDSAQRGGINEQFF. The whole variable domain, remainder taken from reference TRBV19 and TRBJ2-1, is DGGITQSPKYLFRKEGQNVTLSCEQNLNHDAMYWYRQDPGQGLRLIYYSQIVNDFQKGDIAEGYSVSREKKESFPLTVTSAQKNPTAFYLCASDSAQRGGINEQFFGPGTRLTVL.

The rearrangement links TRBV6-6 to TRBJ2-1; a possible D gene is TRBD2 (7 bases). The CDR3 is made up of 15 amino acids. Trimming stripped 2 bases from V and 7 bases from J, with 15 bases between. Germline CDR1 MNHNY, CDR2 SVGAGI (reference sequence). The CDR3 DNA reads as TGTGCCAGCAGTTACGGGGGGGGCCAGGGTAATGAGCAGTTCTTC. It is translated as CASSYGGGQGNEQFF.

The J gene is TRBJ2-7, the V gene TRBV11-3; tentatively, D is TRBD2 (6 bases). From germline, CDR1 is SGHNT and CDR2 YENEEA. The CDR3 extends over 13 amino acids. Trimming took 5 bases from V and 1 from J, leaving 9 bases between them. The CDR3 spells CASSPGTSYEQYF. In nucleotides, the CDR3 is TGTGCCAGCAGCCCCGGGACTTCCTACGAGCAGTACTTC.

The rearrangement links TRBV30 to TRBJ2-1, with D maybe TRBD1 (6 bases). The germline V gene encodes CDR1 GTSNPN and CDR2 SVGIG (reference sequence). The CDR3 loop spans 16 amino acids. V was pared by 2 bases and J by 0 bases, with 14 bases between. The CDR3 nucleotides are TGTGCCTGGAGTACGACAGGACGAAGCTCCTACAATGAGCAGTTCTTC. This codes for CAWSTTGRSSYNEQFF. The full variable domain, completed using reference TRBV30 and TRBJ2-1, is SQTIHQWPATLVQPVGSPLSLECTVEGTSNPNLYWYRQAAGRGLQLLFYSVGIGQISSEVPQNLSASRPQDRQFILSSKKLLLSDSGFYLCAWSTTGRSSYNEQFFGPGTRLTVL.

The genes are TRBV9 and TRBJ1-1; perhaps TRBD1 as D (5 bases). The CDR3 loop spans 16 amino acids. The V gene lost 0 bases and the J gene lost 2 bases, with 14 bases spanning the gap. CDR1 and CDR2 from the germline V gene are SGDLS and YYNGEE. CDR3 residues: CASSVGHKGQNTEAFF. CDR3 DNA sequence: TGTGCCAGCAGCGTAGGACATAAGGGGCAAAACACTGAAGCTTTCTTT. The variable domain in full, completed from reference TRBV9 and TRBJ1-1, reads DSGVTQTPKHLITATGQRVTLRCSPRSGDLSVYWYQQSLDQGLQFLIQYYNGEERAKGNILERFSAQQFPDLHSELNLSSLELGDSALYFCASSVGHKGQNTEAFFGQGTRLTVV.

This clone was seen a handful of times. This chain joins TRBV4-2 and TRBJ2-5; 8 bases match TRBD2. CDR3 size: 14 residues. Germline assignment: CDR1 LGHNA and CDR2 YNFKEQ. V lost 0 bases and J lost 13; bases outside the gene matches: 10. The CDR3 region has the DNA TGTGCCAGCAGCCAAGATTTAACTAGCGGCCATCCGTACTTC. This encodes CASSQDLTSGHPYF.

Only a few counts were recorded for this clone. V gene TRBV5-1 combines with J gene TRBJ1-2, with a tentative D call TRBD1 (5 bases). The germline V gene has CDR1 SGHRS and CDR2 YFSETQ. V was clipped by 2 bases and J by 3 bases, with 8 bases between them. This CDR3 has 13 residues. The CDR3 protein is CASSLQAYYGYTF. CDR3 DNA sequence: TGCGCCAGCAGCTTACAGGCGTACTATGGCTACACCTTC.

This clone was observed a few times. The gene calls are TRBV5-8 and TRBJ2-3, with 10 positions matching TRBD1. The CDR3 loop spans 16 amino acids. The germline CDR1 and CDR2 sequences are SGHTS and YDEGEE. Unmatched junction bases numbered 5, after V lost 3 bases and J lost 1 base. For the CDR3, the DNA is TGTGCCAGCAGCTATGGGACAGGGGCCGGCACAGATACGCAGTATTTT. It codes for CASSYGTGAGTDTQYF.

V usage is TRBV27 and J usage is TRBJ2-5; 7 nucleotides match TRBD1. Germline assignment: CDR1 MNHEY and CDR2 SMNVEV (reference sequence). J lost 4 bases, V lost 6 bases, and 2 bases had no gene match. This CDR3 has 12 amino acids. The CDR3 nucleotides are TGTGCCAGCAGGAACAGGGGAGAGACCCAGTACTTC. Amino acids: CASRNRGETQYF.

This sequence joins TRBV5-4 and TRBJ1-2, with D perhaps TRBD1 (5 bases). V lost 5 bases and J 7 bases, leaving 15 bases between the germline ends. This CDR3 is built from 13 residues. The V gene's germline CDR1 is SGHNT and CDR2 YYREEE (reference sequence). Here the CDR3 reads CASSPDQGLGYTF. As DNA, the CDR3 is TGTGCCAGCAGTCCCGACCAGGGACTTGGCTACACCTTC.